This T cell receptor (beta chain) was documented in a study of T cells in Graves' hyperthyroidism and ophthalmopathy. Study in general: Initial diagnosis, before any treatment, was when peripheral blood was collected. The study, taken as a whole, reports: Separation of ophthalmopathy from stable hyperthyroidism was achieved by a 13 V-J model. Expanded thyroid clonotypes (above 0.001) were mostly also found in blood.

Researchers amplified the TCR beta CDR3 regions from RNA transcripts. HTBI primers were the set used in a first-round RT-PCR of the TCR CDR3. TCRdb itself ran the multiplex PCR reads through MiXCR, one entry per CDR3 protein. The sample contains about 740,000 distinct CDR3 sequences, roughly 15% of which appear only once. The table lists this clonotype with many counts. Its antigen remains unidentified. CDR1 SGHVS and CDR2 FQNEAQ come from the germline V gene. CDR3 length: 12 residues. The germline V and J ends were trimmed by 2 bases and 8 bases, with 7 bases remaining between them. This TCR derives from a woman aged 18-30 years with Graves' hyperthyroidism. The chain joins TRBV7-8 to TRBJ2-1; D unclear. Sequenced sample: blood. CDR3 region: CASSLRVHEQFF. CDR3 in DNA: TGTGCCAGCAGCTTAAGGGTACATGAGCAGTTCTTC.